Shown below are 15 T cell receptor beta chains from a single sample sequenced in a study of tumor-infiltrating lymphocytes in oesophageal squamous cell carcinoma. TCRdb reanalysed the PCR reads using MiXCR and keeps one entry per CDR3 protein. This table holds fewer than 15,000 distinct CDR3 sequences, around 53% found once. Sequenced: blood. All receptors derive from a female donor with esophageal squamous cell carcinoma.

This clonotype came up once. J is TRBJ2-7 and V is TRBV11-3, with 9 bases fitting TRBD2. The J call may be faulty, since TRBJ2-1 better matches the DNA end. The germline V gene encodes CDR1 SGHNT and CDR2 YENEEA. This CDR3 spans 15 amino acids. The CDR3 region is CASSFHRLAAGEQFF. CDR3 DNA: TGTGCCAGCAGCTTCCACAGACTAGCGGCTGGGGAGCAGTTCTTC.

The chain combines TRBV11-3 with TRBJ2-1, with D unresolved. Germline V CDR1 and CDR2: SGHNT, YENEEA. The length of the CDR3 is 15 residues. V was pared by 1 base and J by 8 bases, with 15 bases between. This chain's CDR3 is CASSLVGQLRDEQFF. The CDR3 DNA is TGTGCCAGCAGCTTAGTTGGTCAGCTCCGGGATGAGCAGTTCTTC.

The V call is TRBV6-1, the J call TRBJ2-5; 7 nucleotides match TRBD1. CDR1 MNHNS and CDR2 SASEGT come from the germline V gene. The V gene end was trimmed by 7 bases and the J gene end by 5 bases; junction bases not matched to a gene: 13. The CDR3 is made up of 15 amino acids. This CDR3 is CASKRDSQAVETQYF. As DNA, the CDR3 is TGTGCCAGCAAAAGGGACAGCCAAGCCGTGGAGACCCAGTACTTC.

This clonotype has a count of ten or more. A read error may be the cause here, since a much bigger clone is one base away. V is TRBV11-2 and J is TRBJ2-1; D may be TRBD1 (6 bases). The tail of the sequence fits TRBJ2-7 better, so the J call may be wrong. The germline V gene encodes CDR1 SGHAT and CDR2 FQNNGV. The CDR3 spans 15 residues. CDR3 sequence: CASSLAGASYNEQYF. As DNA, the CDR3 is TGTGCCAGCAGCTTAGCAGGGGCCTCCTACAATGAGCAGTACTTC.

This clonotype has just a few counts. The chain employs TRBV5-5 and TRBJ2-1; D uncertain. Germline CDR1 is SGHKS and CDR2 is YYEKEE (reference sequence). The CDR3 has 16 amino acids. Trimming removed 0 bases at V and 10 bases at J, with 20 bases between. CDR3 sequence: CASSLALGEKLYEQFF. The CDR3 bases are TGTGCCAGCAGCTTGGCCTTAGGAGAAAAGCTCTACGAGCAGTTCTTC.

The rearrangement links TRBV6-2 or TRBV6-3 to TRBJ2-1; D ambiguous. The germline V and J ends were trimmed by 2 bases and 5 bases, with 7 bases remaining between them. CDR1 MNHEY and CDR2 SVGEGT come from the germline V gene. The CDR3 spans 13 residues. The DNA of the CDR3 is TGTGCCAGCAGTTACGGCTCTAACAATGAGCAGTTCTTC. This codes for CASSYGSNNEQFF.

This chain uses TRBV7-2 with TRBJ2-5; 11 bases line up with TRBD2. The V gene's germline CDR1 is SGHTA and CDR2 FQGNSA. The J segment lost 11 bases and the V segment lost 5 bases, leaving 16 bases of the junction unmatched. CDR3 length: 16 amino acids. Here the CDR3 DNA reads TGTGCCAGCAGCCCAAGACTAGCGGGACAGCGGGGGGAGCAGTACTTC. Translating gives CASSPRLAGQRGEQYF.

In the case of this clonotype: This clone may be a read error of a much larger clone one base away. The chain employs TRBV13 and TRBJ2-5, with D perhaps TRBD1 or TRBD2 (5 bases each). The germline V gene encodes CDR1 PRHDT and CDR2 FYEKMQ (reference sequence). This CDR3 region has 14 residues. Trimming took off 0 bases at V and 14 bases at J, with 19 bases between the two ends. CDR3 protein: CASSLGGDYGEHYF. CDR3 in DNA: TGTGCCAGCAGCTTAGGGGGGGATTACGGCGAGCATTACTTC.

In this sample, this clonotype is medium-sized (0.01 to 0.1%). The CDR3 loop is CASSPPGLLETQYF. CDR3 nucleotide sequence: TGTGCCAGCAGTCCCCCTGGGTTGTTAGAGACCCAGTACTTC. The chain employs TRBV6-1 and TRBJ2-5; no definite D call. This CDR3 has 14 amino acids. Trimming left V 5 bases short and J 4 bases short, with 14 bases between. CDR1 is MNHNS, CDR2 SASEGT, per germline.

This clonotype is medium-sized by share. This chain uses TRBV12-3 or TRBV12-4 with TRBJ2-3; D is possibly TRBD2 (6 bases). V was clipped by 6 bases and J by 2 bases, with 9 bases between them. The CDR3 sequence is 13 residues long. CDR3 nucleotides: TGTGCCAGCAGAGGACTAAACACAGATACGCAGTATTTT. Amino acid sequence: CASRGLNTDTQYF.

The sample holds one count of this clonotype. This rearrangement joins TRBV27 to TRBJ1-2, with D tentatively TRBD1 (6 bases). CDR3 length equals 13 residues. Looked up from germline, CDR1 is MNHEY and CDR2 is SMNVEV (reference sequence). V dropped 3 bases and J dropped 8 bases, with 13 bases sitting between them. CDR3 sequence reads: CASSLGGAVGYTF. CDR3 coding DNA: TGTGCCAGCAGTTTGGGGGGCGCGGTGGGCTACACCTTC.

V usage is TRBV7-8 and J usage is TRBJ2-1; 9 nucleotides align to TRBD1. CDR1 is SGHVS, CDR2 FQNEAQ, per germline. The CDR3 is made up of 16 amino acids. The J segment lost 1 base and the V segment lost 3 bases, leaving 4 bases of the junction unmatched. CDR3: CASSLRTGESYNEQFF. The CDR3 DNA reads TGTGCCAGCAGCTTGAGGACAGGGGAGTCCTACAATGAGCAGTTCTTC.

This clonotype was observed many times. The genes are TRBV19 and TRBJ2-1; D gene ambiguous. CDR3 size: 14 residues. Germline V lookup: CDR1 LNHDA, CDR2 SQIVND (reference sequence). Trimming removed 1 base at V and 9 bases at J, with 13 bases between. This CDR3 is CASSIVFRLGEQFF. DNA of the CDR3: TGTGCCAGTAGTATAGTCTTTAGATTGGGTGAGCAGTTCTTC.

This clonotype was detected many times. The junction departs from germline at one end; a sequencing error may be responsible. This chain connects TRBV5-8 to TRBJ1-2, with D unclear. The CDR3 is made up of 10 amino acids. Germline V gives CDR1 SGHTS, CDR2 YDEGEE. CDR3 sequence (DNA): TGTGCCAGCGGAGCCTATAGCTACACCTTC. Residues: CASGAYSYTF.

The CDR3 protein is CASSLVSGSYTSYNSPLHF. As DNA, the CDR3 is TGTGCCAGCAGCTTAGTATCCGGGAGTTACACCTCCTATAATTCACCCCTCCACTTT. The rearrangement uses TRBV7-2 and TRBJ1-6; no reliable D call. Germline V gives CDR1 SGHTA, CDR2 FQGNSA. The CDR3 spans 19 residues. V lost 1 base to trimming and J lost 0 bases, with 16 bases between them.